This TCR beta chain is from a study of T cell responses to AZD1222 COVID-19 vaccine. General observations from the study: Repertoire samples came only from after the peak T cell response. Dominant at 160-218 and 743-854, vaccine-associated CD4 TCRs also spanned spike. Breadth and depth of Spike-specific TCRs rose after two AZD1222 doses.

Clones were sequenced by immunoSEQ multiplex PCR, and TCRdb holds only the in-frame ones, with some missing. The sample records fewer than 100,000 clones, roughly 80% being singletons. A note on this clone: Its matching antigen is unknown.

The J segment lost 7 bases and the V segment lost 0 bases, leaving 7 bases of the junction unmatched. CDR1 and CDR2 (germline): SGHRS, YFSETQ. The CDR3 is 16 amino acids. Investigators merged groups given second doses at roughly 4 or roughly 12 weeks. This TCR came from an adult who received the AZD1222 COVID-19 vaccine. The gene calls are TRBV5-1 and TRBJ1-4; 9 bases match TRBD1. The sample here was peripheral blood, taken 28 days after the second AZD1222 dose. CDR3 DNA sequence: TGCGCCAGCAGCTTGGAACCGACAGGGGGTGGTGAAAAACTGTTTTTT. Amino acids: CASSLEPTGGGEKLFF.